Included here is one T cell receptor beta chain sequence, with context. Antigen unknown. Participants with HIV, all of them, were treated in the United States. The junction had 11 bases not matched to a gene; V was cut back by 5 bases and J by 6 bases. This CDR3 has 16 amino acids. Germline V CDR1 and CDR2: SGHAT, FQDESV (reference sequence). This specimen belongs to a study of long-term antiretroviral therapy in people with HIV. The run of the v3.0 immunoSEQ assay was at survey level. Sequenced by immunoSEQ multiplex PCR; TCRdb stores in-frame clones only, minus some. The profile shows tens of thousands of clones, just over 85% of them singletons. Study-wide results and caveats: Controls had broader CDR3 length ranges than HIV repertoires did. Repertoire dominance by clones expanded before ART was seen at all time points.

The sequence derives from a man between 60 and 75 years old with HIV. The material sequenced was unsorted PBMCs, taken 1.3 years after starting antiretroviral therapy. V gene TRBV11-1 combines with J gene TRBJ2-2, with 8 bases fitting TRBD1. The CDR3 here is CASSPGTGLSPGELFF. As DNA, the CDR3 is TGTGCCAGCAGCCCTGGGACAGGACTAAGTCCCGGGGAGCTGTTTTTT. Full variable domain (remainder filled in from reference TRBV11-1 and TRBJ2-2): EAEVAQSPRYKITEKSQAVAFWCDPISGHATLYWYRQILGQGPELLVQFQDESVVDDSQLPKDRFSAERLKGVDSTLKIQPAELGDSAMYLCASSPGTGLSPGELFFGEGSRLTVL.